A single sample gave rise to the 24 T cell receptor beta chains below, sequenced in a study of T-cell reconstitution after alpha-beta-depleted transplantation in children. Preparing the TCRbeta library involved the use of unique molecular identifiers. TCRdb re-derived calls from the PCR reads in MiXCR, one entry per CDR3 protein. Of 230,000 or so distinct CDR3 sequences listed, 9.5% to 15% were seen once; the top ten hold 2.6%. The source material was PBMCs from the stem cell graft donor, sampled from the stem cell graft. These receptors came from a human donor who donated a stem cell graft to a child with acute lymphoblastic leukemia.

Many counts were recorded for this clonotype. The CDR3: CAAAKRETSDEQFF. DNA for the CDR3: TGTGCCGCCGCCAAGCGGGAGACGAGCGATGAGCAGTTCTTC. The chain carries TRBV10-3 and TRBJ2-1; TRBD2 aligns across 8 bases. Unmatched junction bases numbered 14, after V lost 11 bases and J lost 8 bases. This CDR3 is built from 14 residues. CDR1 and CDR2 (germline): ENHRY, SYGVKD.

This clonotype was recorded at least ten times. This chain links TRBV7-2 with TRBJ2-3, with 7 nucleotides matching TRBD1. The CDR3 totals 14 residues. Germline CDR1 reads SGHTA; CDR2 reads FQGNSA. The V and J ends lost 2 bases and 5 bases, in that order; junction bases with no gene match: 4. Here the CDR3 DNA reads TGTGCCAGCAGCTTATCGAACAGGGGAGATACGCAGTATTTT. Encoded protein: CASSLSNRGDTQYF.

CDR3 protein: CASSFGGRGQPQHF. The DNA for the CDR3 is TGTGCCAGCAGTTTCGGGGGAAGGGGACAGCCCCAGCATTTT. The chain joins TRBV12-3 or TRBV12-4 to TRBJ1-5; possibly TRBD1 for D (5 bases). There are 14 residues in the CDR3. V lost 3 bases to trimming and J lost 7 bases, with 13 bases between them.

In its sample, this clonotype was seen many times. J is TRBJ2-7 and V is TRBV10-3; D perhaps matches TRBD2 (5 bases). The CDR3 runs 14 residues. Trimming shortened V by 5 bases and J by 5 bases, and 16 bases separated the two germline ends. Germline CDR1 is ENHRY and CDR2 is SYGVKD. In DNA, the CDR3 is TGTGCCATCAGTAAAGAGGGTGTCAGGAACGAGCAGTACTTC. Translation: CAISKEGVRNEQYF.

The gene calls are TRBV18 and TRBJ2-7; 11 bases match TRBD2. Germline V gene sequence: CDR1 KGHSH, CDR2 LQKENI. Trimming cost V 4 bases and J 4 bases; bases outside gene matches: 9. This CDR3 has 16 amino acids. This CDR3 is CASSLDGTSGLYEQYF. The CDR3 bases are TGTGCCAGCTCACTTGACGGGACTAGCGGCCTTTACGAGCAGTACTTC.

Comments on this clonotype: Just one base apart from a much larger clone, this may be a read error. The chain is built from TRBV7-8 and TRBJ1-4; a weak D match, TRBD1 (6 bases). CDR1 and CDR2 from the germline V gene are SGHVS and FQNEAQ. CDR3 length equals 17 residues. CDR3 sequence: CASSLRATGTTTEKLFF. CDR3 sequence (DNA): TGTGCCAGCAGCTTACGCGCAACAGGGACAACTACTGAAAAACTGTTTTTT.

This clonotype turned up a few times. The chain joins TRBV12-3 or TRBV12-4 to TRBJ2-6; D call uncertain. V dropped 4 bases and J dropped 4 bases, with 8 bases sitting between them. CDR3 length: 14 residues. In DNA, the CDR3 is TGTGCCAGCAGTTCCATGGGAGGGGCCAACGTCCTGACTTTC. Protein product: CASSSMGGANVLTF.

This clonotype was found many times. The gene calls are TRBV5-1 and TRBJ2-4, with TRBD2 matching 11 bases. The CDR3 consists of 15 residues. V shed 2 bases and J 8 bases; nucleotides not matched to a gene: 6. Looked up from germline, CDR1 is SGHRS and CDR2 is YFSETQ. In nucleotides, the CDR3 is TGCGCCAGCAGCTTTAGCGGGGGGGTCGGGGACATTCAGTACTTC. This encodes CASSFSGGVGDIQYF.

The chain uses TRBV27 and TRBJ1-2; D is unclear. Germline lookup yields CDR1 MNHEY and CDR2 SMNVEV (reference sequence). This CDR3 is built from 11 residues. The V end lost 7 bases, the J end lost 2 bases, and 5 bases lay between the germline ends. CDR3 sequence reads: CASITNYGYTF. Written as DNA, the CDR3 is TGTGCCAGCATCACAAACTATGGCTACACCTTC.

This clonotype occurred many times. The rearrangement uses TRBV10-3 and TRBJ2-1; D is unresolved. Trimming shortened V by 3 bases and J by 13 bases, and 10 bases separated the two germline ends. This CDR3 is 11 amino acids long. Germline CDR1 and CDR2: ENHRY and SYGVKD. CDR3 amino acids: CAISDRTGQFF. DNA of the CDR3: TGTGCCATCAGTGATCGGACCGGTCAGTTCTTC.

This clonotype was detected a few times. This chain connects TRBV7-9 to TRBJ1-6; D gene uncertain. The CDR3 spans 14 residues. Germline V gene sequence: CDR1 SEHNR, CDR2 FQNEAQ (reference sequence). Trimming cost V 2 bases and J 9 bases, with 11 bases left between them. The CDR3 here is CASSLNAASSPLHF. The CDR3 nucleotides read TGTGCCAGCAGCTTAAACGCAGCTTCTTCACCCCTCCACTTT.

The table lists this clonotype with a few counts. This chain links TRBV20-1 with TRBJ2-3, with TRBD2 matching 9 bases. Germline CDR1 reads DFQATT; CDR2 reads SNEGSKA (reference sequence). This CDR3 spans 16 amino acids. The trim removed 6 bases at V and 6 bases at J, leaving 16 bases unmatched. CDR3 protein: CSAQRRLSTSGDTQYF. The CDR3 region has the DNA TGCAGTGCCCAGAGACGACTTTCCACTAGCGGGGATACGCAGTATTTT.

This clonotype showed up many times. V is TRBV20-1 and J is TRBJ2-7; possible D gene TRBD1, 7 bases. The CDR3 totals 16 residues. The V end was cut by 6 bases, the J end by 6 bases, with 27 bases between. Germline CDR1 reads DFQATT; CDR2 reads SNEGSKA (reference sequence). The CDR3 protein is CSARGRTVNTAGEQYF. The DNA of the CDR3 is TGCAGTGCCAGGGGGAGGACTGTAAACACGGCTGGCGAGCAGTACTTC.

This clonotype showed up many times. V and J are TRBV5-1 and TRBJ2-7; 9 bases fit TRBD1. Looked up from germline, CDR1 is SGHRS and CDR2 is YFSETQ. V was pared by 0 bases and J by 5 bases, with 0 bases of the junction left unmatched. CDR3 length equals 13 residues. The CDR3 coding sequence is TGCGCCAGCAGCTTGGGGGACAGGGACGAGCAGTACTTC. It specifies CASSLGDRDEQYF.

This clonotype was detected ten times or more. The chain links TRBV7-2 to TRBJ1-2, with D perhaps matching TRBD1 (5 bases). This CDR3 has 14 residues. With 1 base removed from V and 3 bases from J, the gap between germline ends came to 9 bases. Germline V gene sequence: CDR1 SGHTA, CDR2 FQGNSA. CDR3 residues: CASSLDGADYGYTF. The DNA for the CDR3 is TGTGCCAGCAGCTTAGATGGGGCCGACTATGGCTACACCTTC. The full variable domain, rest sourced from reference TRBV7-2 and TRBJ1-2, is GAGVSQSPSNKVTEKGKDVELRCDPISGHTALYWYRQSLGQGLEFLIYFQGNSAPDKSGLPSDRFSAERTGGSVSTLTIQRTQQEDSAVYLCASSLDGADYGYTFGSGTRLTVV.

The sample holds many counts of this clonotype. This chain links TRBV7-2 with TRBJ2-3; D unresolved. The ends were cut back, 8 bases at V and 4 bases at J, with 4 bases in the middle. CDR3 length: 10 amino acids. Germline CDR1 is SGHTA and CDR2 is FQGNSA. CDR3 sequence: CASVADTQYF. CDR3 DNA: TGTGCCAGCGTTGCAGATACGCAGTATTTT.

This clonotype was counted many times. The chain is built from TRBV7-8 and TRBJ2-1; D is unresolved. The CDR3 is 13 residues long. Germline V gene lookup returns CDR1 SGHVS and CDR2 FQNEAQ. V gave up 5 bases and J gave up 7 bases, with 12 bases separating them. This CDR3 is CASSLNGWNEQFF. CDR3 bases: TGTGCCAGCAGCCTCAATGGCTGGAATGAGCAGTTCTTC.

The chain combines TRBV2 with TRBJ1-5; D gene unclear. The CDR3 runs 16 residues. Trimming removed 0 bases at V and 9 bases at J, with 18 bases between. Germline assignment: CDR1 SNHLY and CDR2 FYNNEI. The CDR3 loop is CASSEALWRLGAPQHF. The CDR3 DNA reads TGTGCCAGCAGTGAAGCGCTTTGGCGGCTGGGTGCGCCCCAGCATTTT.

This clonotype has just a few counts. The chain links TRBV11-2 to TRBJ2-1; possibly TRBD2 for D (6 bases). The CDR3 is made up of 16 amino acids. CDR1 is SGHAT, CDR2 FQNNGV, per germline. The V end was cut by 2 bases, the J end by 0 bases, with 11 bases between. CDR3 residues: CASSLWPGSSYNEQFF. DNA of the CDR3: TGTGCCAGCAGCTTATGGCCCGGGAGCTCCTACAATGAGCAGTTCTTC. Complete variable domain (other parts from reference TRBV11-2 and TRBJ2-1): EAGVAQSPRYKIIEKRQSVAFWCNPISGHATLYWYQQILGQGPKLLIQFQNNGVVDDSQLPKDRFSAERLKGVDSTLKIQPAKLEDSAVYLCASSLWPGSSYNEQFFGPGTRLTVL.

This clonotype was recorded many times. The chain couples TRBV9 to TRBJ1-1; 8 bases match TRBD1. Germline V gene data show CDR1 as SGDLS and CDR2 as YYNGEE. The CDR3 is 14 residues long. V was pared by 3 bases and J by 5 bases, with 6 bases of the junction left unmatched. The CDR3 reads CASSATGGGTEAFF. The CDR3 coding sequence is TGTGCCAGCAGCGCTACAGGGGGTGGGACTGAAGCTTTCTTT.

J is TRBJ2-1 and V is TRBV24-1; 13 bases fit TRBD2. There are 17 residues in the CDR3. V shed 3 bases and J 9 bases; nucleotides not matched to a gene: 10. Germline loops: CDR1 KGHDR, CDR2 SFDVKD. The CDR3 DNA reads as TGTGCCACCAGTGATCGAACTAGCGGGAGGGCCCTTAGTGAGCAGTTCTTC. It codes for CATSDRTSGRALSEQFF.

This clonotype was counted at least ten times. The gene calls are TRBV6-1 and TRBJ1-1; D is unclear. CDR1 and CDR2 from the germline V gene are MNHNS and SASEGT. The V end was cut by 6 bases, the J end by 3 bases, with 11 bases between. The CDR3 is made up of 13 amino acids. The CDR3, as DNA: TGTGCCAGCAGCGCTCGTTGGGACACTGAAGCTTTCTTT. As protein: CASSARWDTEAFF.

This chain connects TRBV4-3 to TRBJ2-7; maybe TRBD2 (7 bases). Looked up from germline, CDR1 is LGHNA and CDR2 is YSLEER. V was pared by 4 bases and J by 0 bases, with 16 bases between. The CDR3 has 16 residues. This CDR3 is CASSRGRRGASYEQYF. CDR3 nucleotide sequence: TGCGCCAGCAGCCGAGGGAGACGGGGGGCCTCCTACGAGCAGTACTTC.

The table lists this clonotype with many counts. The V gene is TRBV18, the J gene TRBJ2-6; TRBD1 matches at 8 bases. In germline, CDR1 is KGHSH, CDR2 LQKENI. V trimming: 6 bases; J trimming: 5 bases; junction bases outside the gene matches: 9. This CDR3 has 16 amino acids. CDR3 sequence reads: CASSPGQGFWANVLTF. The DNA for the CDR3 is TGTGCCAGCTCCCCCGGACAGGGCTTCTGGGCCAACGTCCTGACTTTC. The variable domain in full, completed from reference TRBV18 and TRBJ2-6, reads NAGVMQNPRHLVRRRGQEARLRCSPMKGHSHVYWYRQLPEEGLKFMVYLQKENIIDESGMPKERFSAEFPKEGPSILRIQQVVRGDSAAYFCASSPGQGFWANVLTFGAGSRLTVL.